This T cell receptor (beta chain) was recovered during a study of beta chain features in type 1 diabetes. A few counts support this clone. The target antigen is unknown. The authors obtained over 95% purity in all sorted populations. Germline CDR1 reads LGHNT; CDR2 reads FRNRAP. This CDR3 region has 15 residues. The junction had 7 bases not matched to a gene; V was cut back by 5 bases and J by 3 bases. Sequenced material consisted of expressed TCRB transcripts (all of the isolated RNA was reverse transcribed). Libraries were prepared by immunoSEQ multiplex PCR; TCRdb keeps only in-frame clonotypes and omits some of them. The table has more than 300,000 clones, over 9.5% seen once. Study results and caveats: In all four CD4+ subsets, TCRB CDR3 length was significantly, moderately reduced in type 1 diabetes. Healthy donors had naive, central memory and Treg TCRB repertoires that appeared less similar than those seen among patients.

J is TRBJ2-1 and V is TRBV12-5; TRBD1 agrees at 7 bases. This receptor was taken from a woman aged 18-29 years with type 1 diabetes. Source material: naive CD4+ T cells from blood. The CDR3 loop reads CASGGAGTVYNEQFF. The CDR3 region has the DNA TGTGCTAGTGGTGGGGCCGGGACAGTCTACAATGAGCAGTTCTTC.